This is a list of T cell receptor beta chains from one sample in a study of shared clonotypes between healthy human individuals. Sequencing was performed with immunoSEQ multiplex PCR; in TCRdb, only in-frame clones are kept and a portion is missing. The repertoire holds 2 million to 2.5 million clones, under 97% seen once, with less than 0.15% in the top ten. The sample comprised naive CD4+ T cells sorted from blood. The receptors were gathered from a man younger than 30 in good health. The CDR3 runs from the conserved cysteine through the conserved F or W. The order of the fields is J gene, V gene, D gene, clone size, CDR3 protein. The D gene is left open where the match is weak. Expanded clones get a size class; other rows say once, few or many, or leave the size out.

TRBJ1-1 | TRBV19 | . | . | CASSRVQGNTEAFF
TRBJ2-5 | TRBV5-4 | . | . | CASSLAREETQYF
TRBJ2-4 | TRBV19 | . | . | CASSSWEKLAKNIQYF
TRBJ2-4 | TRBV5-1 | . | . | CASSLSGGKNIQYF
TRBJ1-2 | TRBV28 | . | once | CASSLSAGGRGYTF
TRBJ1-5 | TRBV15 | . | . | CATSRDYAGSSNQPQHF
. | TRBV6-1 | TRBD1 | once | CASRGQIYEQYF
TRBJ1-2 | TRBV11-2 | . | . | CASSLSGGYGYTF
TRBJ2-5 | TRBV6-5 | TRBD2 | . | CASSSTGGQETQYF
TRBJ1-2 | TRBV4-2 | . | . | CASSQEARAYGYTF
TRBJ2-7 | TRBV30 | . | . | CAWSTAPTDTYEQYF
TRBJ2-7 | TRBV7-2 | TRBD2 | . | CASSLALIRSGSPYEQYF
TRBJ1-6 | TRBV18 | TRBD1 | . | CASADRERTPLHF
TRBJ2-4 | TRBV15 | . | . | CATSRGDSLAKNIQYF
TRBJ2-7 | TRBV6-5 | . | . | CASSPGQTDSYEQYF
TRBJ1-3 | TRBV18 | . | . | CASSPGRVDTIYF
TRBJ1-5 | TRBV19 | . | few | CASSIVGFSNQPQHF
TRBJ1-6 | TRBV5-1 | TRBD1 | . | CASSSRQGTNNSPLHF
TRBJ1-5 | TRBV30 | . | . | CACSRVDNQPQHF
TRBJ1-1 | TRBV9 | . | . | CASSDGQRNTEAFF
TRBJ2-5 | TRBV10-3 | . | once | CAISESTGDETQYF
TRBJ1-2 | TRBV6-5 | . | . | CASSYAGPNYGYTF
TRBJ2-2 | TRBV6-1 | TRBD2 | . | CASSRERGNTGELFF
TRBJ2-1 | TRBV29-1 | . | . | CSVELAITAYNEQFF
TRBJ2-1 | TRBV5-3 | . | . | CARRDGSSYNEQFF
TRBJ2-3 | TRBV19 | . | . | CASSMAWAATSTDTQYF
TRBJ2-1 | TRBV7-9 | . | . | CASSFPTGGRSYNEQFF
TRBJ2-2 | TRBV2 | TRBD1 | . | CASSPRTGRPGNTGELFF
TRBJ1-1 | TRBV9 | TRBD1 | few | CASSAGQISSIGEAFF
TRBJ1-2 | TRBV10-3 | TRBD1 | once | CAISDRGLGYGYTF
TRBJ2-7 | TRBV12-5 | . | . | CASGLDNSYEQYF
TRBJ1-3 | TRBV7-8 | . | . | CASSLESISGNTIYF
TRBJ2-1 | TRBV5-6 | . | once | CASSPKWTVSRYEQFF
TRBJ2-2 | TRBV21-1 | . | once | CASSPRDRGTGELFF
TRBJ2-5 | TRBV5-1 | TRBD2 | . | CASSRTSGVETQYF
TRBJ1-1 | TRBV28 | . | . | CASSLGEMNTEAFF
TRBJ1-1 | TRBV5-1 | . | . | CASSPSPGKQNTEAFF
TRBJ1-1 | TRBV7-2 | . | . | CASSLSGRFEAFF
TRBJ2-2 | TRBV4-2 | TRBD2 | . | CASSQGQTSEFTGELFF
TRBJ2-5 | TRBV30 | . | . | CAWTRGGAQETQYF
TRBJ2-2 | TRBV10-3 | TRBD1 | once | CAISRQGNTGELFF
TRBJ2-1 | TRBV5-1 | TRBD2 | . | CASSPGLAGASYNEQFF
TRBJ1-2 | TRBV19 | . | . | CASSIPGIEGYTF
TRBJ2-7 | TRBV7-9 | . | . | CASSLLFRGEAGEQYF
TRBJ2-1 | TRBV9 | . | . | CASSVASENEQFF
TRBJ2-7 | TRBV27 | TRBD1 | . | CASSDFRDSSYEQYF
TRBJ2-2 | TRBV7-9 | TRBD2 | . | CASSLSPSGSLGTGELFF
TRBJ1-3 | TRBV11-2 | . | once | CASSLSLPTGHTIYF
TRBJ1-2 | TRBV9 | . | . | CASSVGVDLSYGYTF
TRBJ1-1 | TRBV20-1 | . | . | CSARDRAEAFF
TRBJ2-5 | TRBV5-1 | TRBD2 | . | CASSRRLADGETQYF
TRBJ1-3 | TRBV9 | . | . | CASSADTSGNTIYF
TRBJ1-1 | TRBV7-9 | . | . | CASSREAEAFF
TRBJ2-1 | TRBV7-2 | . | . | CASSRDNEQFF
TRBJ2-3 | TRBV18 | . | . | CASSPPMVDTQYF